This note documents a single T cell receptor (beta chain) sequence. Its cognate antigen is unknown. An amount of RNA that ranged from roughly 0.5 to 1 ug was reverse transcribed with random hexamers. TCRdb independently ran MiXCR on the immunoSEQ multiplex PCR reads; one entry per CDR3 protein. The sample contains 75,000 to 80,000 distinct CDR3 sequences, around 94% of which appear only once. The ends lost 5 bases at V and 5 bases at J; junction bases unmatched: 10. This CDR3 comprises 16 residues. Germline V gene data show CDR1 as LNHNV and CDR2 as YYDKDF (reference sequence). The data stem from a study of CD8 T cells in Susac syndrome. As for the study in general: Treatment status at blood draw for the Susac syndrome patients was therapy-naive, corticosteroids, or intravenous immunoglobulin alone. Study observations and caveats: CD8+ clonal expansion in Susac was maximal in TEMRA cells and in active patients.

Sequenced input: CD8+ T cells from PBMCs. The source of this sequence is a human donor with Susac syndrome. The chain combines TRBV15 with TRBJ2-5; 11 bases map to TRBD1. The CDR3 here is CATSQGGQGAKETQYF. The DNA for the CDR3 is TGTGCCACCAGCCAGGGAGGACAGGGGGCTAAGGAGACCCAGTACTTC.